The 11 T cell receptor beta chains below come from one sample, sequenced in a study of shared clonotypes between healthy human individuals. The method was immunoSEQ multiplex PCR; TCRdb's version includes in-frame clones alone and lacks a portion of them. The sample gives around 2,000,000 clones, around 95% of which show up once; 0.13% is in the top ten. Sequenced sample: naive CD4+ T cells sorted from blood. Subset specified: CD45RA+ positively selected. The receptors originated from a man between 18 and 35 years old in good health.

CDR3 nucleotide sequence: TGCGCCAGCAGCCAAGAATGGACAGATACGCAGTATTTT. Its protein is CASSQEWTDTQYF. The V gene is TRBV4-1, the J gene TRBJ2-3; D remains unclear. The CDR3 covers 13 residues. CDR1 and CDR2 from the germline V gene are MGHRA and YSYEKL. The V and J ends lost 0 bases and 3 bases respectively, with 4 bases between them.

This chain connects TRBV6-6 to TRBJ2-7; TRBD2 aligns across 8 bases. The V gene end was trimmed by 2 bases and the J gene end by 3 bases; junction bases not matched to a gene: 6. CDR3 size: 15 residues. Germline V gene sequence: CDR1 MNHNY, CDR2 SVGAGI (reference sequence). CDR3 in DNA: TGTGCCAGCAGTTACGTTTCGGGAGGGTTCTACGAGCAGTACTTC. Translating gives CASSYVSGGFYEQYF.

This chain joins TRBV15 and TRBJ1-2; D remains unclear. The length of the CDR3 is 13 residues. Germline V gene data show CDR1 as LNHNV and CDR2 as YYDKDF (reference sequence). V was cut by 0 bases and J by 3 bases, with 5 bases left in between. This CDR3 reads CATSRDTDYGYTF. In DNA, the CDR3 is TGTGCCACCAGCAGAGATACAGACTATGGCTACACCTTC.

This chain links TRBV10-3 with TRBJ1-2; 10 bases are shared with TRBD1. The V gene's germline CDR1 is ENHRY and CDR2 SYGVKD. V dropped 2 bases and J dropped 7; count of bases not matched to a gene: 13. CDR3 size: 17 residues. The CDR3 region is CAISEPTGGGILVGYTF. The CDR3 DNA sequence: TGTGCCATCAGTGAGCCGACAGGGGGCGGGATTCTAGTTGGCTACACCTTC.

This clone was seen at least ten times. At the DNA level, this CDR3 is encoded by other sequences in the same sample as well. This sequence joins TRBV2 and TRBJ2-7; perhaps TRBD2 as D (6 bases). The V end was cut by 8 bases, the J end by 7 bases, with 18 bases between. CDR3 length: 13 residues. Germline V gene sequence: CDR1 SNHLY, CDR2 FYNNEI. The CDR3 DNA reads TGTGCCAGCGTCGGGACTCCTAAGGGGGAGCAGTACTTC. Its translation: CASVGTPKGEQYF.

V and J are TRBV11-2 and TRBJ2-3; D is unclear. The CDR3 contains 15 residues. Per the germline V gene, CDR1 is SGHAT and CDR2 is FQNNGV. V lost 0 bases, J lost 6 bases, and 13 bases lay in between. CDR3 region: CASSLEGRPADTQYF. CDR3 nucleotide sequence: TGTGCCAGCAGCTTAGAGGGCAGGCCGGCGGATACGCAGTATTTT.

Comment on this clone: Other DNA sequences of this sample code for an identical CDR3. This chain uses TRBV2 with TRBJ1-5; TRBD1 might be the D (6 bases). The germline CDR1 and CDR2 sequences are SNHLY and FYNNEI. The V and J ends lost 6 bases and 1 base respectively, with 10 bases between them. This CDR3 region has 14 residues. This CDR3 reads CASRKDRSNQPQHF. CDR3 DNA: TGTGCCAGCAGAAAGGACAGAAGCAATCAGCCCCAGCATTTT.

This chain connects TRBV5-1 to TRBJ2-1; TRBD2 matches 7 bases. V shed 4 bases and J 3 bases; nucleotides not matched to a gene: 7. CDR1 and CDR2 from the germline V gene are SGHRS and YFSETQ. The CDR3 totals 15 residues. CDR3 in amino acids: CASSGGAGNYNEQFF. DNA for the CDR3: TGCGCCAGCAGCGGGGGAGCGGGGAACTACAATGAGCAGTTCTTC.

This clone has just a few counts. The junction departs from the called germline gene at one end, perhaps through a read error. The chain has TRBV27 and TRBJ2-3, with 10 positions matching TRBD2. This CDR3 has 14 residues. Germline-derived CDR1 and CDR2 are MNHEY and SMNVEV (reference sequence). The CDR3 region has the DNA TGTGCCAGCAGTTTAGGGCTAGCGGGAGAAACGCCATCTTTT. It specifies CASSLGLAGETPSF.

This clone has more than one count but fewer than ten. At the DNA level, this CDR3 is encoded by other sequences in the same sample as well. CDR3 protein: CSVLEGYTF. The CDR3 coding sequence is TGCAGCGTTCTAGAGGGCTACACCTTC. This sequence joins TRBV29-1 and TRBJ1-2; D call uncertain. The CDR3 contains 9 residues. CDR1 SQVTM and CDR2 ANQGSEA come from the germline V gene. Trimming took 5 bases from V and 8 from J, leaving 6 bases between them.

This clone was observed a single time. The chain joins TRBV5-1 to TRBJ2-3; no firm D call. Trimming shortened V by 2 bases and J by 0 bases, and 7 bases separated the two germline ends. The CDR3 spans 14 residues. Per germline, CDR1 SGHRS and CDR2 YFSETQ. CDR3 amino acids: CASSLQKSTDTQYF. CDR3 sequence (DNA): TGCGCCAGCAGCTTACAGAAAAGCACAGATACGCAGTATTTT.